Sequencing of this T cell receptor beta chain was carried out in a study of T cell responses to AZD1222 COVID-19 vaccine. Produced via immunoSEQ multiplex PCR; TCRdb's table is partial and in-frame only. The sample shows some 130,000 clones, about 93% of them seen only once. Pooling was applied to second doses at about 4 or about 12 weeks. The specimen was peripheral blood, collected 28 days after the second AZD1222 dose. The TCR was taken from an adult who received the AZD1222 COVID-19 vaccine.

The CDR3 reads CASSSGTGATEAFF. CDR3 in DNA: TGCGCCAGCAGCTCCGGGACAGGGGCCACTGAAGCTTTCTTT. V and J are TRBV5-1 and TRBJ1-1, with TRBD1 matching 10 bases. The V gene end was trimmed by 3 bases and the J gene end by 4 bases; junction bases not matched to a gene: 3. The CDR3 spans 14 residues. Per the germline V gene, CDR1 is SGHRS and CDR2 is YFSETQ.